Below, 22 T cell receptor beta chains from the same sample are listed, as sequenced in a study of blood T cell repertoires in COVID-19. Generated by immunoSEQ multiplex PCR, the TCRdb table keeps only in-frame clones and is missing some. The table records about 150,000 clones, roughly four fifths of them present only once. Sequenced input: peripheral blood. These receptors came from an elderly man with acute or convalescent COVID-19.

This chain links TRBV14 with TRBJ2-2; a possible D gene is TRBD1 (6 bases). The CDR3 totals 15 residues. Between the trimmed V and J ends, which lost 4 bases and 0 bases, there was a span of 9 bases. Germline V CDR1 and CDR2: SGHDN, FVKESK. The CDR3 protein is CASSLGQSNTGELFF. The DNA for the CDR3 is TGTGCCAGCAGCCTTGGACAGTCGAACACCGGGGAGCTGTTTTTT.

This rearrangement joins TRBV19 to TRBJ2-1, with D possibly matching TRBD2 (5 bases). Germline CDR1 and CDR2: LNHDA and SQIVND (reference sequence). The CDR3 has 13 amino acids. V dropped 4 bases and J dropped 7 bases, with 11 bases sitting between them. Here the CDR3 reads CASSSSGRNEQFF. CDR3 bases: TGTGCCAGTAGTAGTTCGGGGAGAAATGAGCAGTTCTTC.

The V and J genes are TRBV2 and TRBJ1-3; TRBD1 is a possible D gene (6 bases). The germline V gene has CDR1 SNHLY and CDR2 FYNNEI. The CDR3 totals 15 residues. V was cut by 3 bases and J by 8 bases, with 17 bases left in between. The CDR3 spells CASSDSAGWGHTIYF. In DNA, the CDR3 is TGTGCCAGCAGTGATTCCGCAGGGTGGGGGCACACCATATATTTT.

V and J are TRBV2 and TRBJ2-3; TRBD1 aligns across 10 bases. This CDR3 is 14 amino acids long. The ends lost 6 bases at V and 7 bases at J; junction bases unmatched: 7. Germline values: CDR1 SNHLY, CDR2 FYNNEI. CDR3 loop: CASRPGQGRNTQYF. CDR3 DNA sequence: TGTGCCAGCAGACCGGGACAGGGGAGGAATACGCAGTATTTT.

V is TRBV4-1 and J is TRBJ2-1; 7 bases fit TRBD1. The V gene end was trimmed by 2 bases and the J gene end by 4 bases; junction bases not matched to a gene: 11. CDR3 length equals 17 residues. The V gene's germline CDR1 is MGHRA and CDR2 YSYEKL. This CDR3 reads CASSQTIDRVSYNEQFF. DNA for the CDR3: TGCGCCAGCAGCCAAACAATTGACAGGGTCTCTTACAATGAGCAGTTCTTC.

The chain is built from TRBV2 and TRBJ2-5, with a tentative D call TRBD1 (5 bases). CDR1 and CDR2 (germline): SNHLY, FYNNEI. V was trimmed by 5 bases and J by 0 bases, leaving 7 bases between them. The CDR3 length is 13 residues. The CDR3 sequence: CASSSGYQETQYF. The CDR3 DNA reads TGTGCCAGCAGTTCAGGGTACCAAGAGACCCAGTACTTC.

The chain recombines TRBV19 with TRBJ1-5; D is possibly TRBD1 (6 bases). V was shortened by 4 bases and J by 3 bases, with 16 bases between the two germline ends. The CDR3 consists of 16 residues. Germline values: CDR1 LNHDA, CDR2 SQIVND (reference sequence). For the CDR3, the DNA is TGTGCCAGTAGTACTGGTTGGCAGGGGTACAATCAGCCCCAGCATTTT. Translating gives CASSTGWQGYNQPQHF.

This sequence joins TRBV6-6 and TRBJ1-3; 8 bases map to TRBD1. The CDR3 is 16 amino acids. The J segment lost 2 bases and the V segment lost 3 bases, leaving 6 bases of the junction unmatched. Germline CDR1 MNHNY, CDR2 SVGAGI (reference sequence). CDR3 coding DNA: TGTGCCAGCAGTTATGTTGTCAGGGGGCCTGGAAACACCATATATTTT. Translating gives CASSYVVRGPGNTIYF.

The chain carries TRBV11-2 and TRBJ2-3, with 9 positions matching TRBD1. After removal of 3 bases from V and 2 bases from J, the junction contained 6 bases not matched to a gene. The CDR3 totals 16 residues. Germline CDR1 reads SGHAT; CDR2 reads FQNNGV. The CDR3 loop reads CASSFSGTGYTDTQYF. Written as DNA, the CDR3 is TGTGCCAGCAGCTTCTCCGGGACAGGGTACACAGATACGCAGTATTTT.

The gene calls are TRBV5-1 and TRBJ2-3; TRBD2 is a possible D gene (6 bases). Trimming took off 0 bases at V and 4 bases at J, with 15 bases between the two ends. There are 16 residues in the CDR3. Germline lookup yields CDR1 SGHRS and CDR2 YFSETQ. The CDR3 nucleotides read TGCGCCAGCAGCTTGGCCGGGGCGGGGAGCGCAGATACGCAGTATTTT. It encodes CASSLAGAGSADTQYF.

The J gene is TRBJ2-2, the V gene TRBV6-1, with D maybe TRBD1 (6 bases). CDR1 MNHNS and CDR2 SASEGT come from the germline V gene. The CDR3 loop spans 16 amino acids. The V end lost 3 bases, the J end lost 0 bases, and 11 bases lay between the germline ends. CDR3 protein: CASSEDSHSNTGELFF. The CDR3 DNA follows: TGTGCCAGCAGTGAGGACAGCCACTCGAACACCGGGGAGCTGTTTTTT.

The CDR3 is CASSVPPGQRFIYEQYV. In DNA form, the CDR3 reads TGTGCCAGCAGTGTGCCCCCGGGACAGCGCTTCATTTACGAGCAGTACGTC. J is TRBJ2-7 and V is TRBV2, with 7 bases lining up with TRBD1. There are 17 residues in the CDR3. V was pared by 4 bases and J by 4 bases, with 16 bases of the junction left unmatched. Germline V gene sequence: CDR1 SNHLY, CDR2 FYNNEI.

The V and J genes are TRBV19 and TRBJ1-1; D not resolved. Per germline, CDR1 LNHDA and CDR2 SQIVND (reference sequence). The length of the CDR3 is 13 residues. Trimming removed 9 bases at V and 6 bases at J, with 17 bases between. CDR3: CASTENSRPEAFF. The CDR3 bases are TGTGCCAGCACAGAGAACTCTCGTCCTGAAGCTTTCTTT.

The chain employs TRBV11-3 and TRBJ2-3, with 8 bases fitting TRBD1. V dropped 4 bases and J dropped 3; count of bases not matched to a gene: 12. This CDR3 has 17 amino acids. Germline CDR1 is SGHNT and CDR2 is YENEEA. DNA of the CDR3: TGTGCCAGCAGCTACAGGGGGTCCTCCGTCGGGACAGATACGCAGTATTTT. The encoded protein is CASSYRGSSVGTDTQYF.

The chain employs TRBV18 and TRBJ1-2; 11 bases line up with TRBD1. The CDR3 contains 16 residues. V shed 3 bases and J 8 bases; nucleotides not matched to a gene: 11. CDR1 is KGHSH and CDR2 is LQKENI in the germline V gene. The CDR3 nucleotides read TGTGCCAGCTCACCGCCGGCTGGACAGGGGGCGATCGGCTACACCTTC. Amino acids: CASSPPAGQGAIGYTF.

The chain recombines TRBV2 with TRBJ2-4; the D gene is possibly TRBD2 (7 bases). This CDR3 region has 16 residues. Looked up from germline, CDR1 is SNHLY and CDR2 is FYNNEI. Trimming took off 6 bases at V and 5 bases at J, with 20 bases between the two ends. CDR3 sequence: CASRRGAGGRENIQYF. Here the CDR3 DNA reads TGTGCCAGCAGGAGGGGGGCCGGGGGGCGCGAAAACATTCAGTACTTC.

V usage is TRBV7-6 and J usage is TRBJ2-3; 10 nucleotides line up with TRBD1. The germline gives CDR1 SGHVS, CDR2 FNYEAQ. With V trimmed by 5 bases and J by 4 bases, 9 bases remained unmatched. This CDR3 region has 16 residues. Here the CDR3 DNA reads TGTGCCAGCAGCCCCCCGACAGGGGGCCCCGCAGATACGCAGTATTTT. This translates into CASSPPTGGPADTQYF.

The genes are TRBV24-1 and TRBJ2-6; D is ambiguous. The V gene lost 4 bases and the J gene lost 0 bases, with 6 bases spanning the gap. Germline V gives CDR1 KGHDR, CDR2 SFDVKD. CDR3 length: 15 residues. CDR3 residues: CATSDPGSGANVLTF. As DNA, the CDR3 is TGTGCCACCAGTGACCCCGGCTCTGGGGCCAACGTCCTGACTTTC.

The chain employs TRBV13 and TRBJ1-1, with D tentatively TRBD1 (6 bases). CDR1 and CDR2 from the germline V gene are PRHDT and FYEKMQ (reference sequence). V was cut by 5 bases and J by 1 base, with 14 bases left in between. The CDR3 consists of 15 residues. CDR3 DNA sequence: TGTGCCAGCAGCCCACCGACAGGCACGAACACTGAAGCTTTCTTT. Its translation is CASSPPTGTNTEAFF. Full variable domain (rest looked up from reference TRBV13 and TRBJ1-1): AAGVIQSPRHLIKEKRETATLKCYPIPRHDTVYWYQQGPGQDPQFLISFYEKMQSDKGSIPDRFSAQQFSDYHSELNMSSLELGDSALYFCASSPPTGTNTEAFFGQGTRLTVV.

This chain links TRBV18 with TRBJ2-4; D unresolved. V gave up 3 bases and J gave up 6 bases, with 15 bases separating them. The CDR3 sequence is 15 residues long. Germline CDR1 reads KGHSH; CDR2 reads LQKENI. CDR3 nucleotide sequence: TGTGCCAGCTCACCGACGTCGTCCAGGATAAACATTCAGTACTTC. Its translation is CASSPTSSRINIQYF.

This chain joins TRBV29-1 and TRBJ2-1; TRBD1 matches 11 bases. Unmatched junction bases numbered 6, after V lost 6 bases and J lost 8 bases. Germline CDR1 and CDR2: SQVTM and ANQGSEA. The CDR3 is 13 residues long. The CDR3 coding sequence is TGCAGCGTGCAGGGACAGGGGGGAGATGAGCAGTTCTTC. It is translated as CSVQGQGGDEQFF.

V usage is TRBV12-5 and J usage is TRBJ2-2; 11 positions agree with TRBD2. The CDR3 runs 20 residues. Germline V gene lookup returns CDR1 LGHNT and CDR2 FRNRAP. V shed 7 bases and J 1 base; nucleotides not matched to a gene: 17. The CDR3 is CASAAPPGLAVRLNTGELFF. The CDR3 DNA follows: TGTGCTAGTGCCGCTCCCCCGGGACTAGCGGTTCGGCTGAACACCGGGGAGCTGTTTTTT. The full variable domain, with the rest looked up from reference TRBV12-5 and TRBJ2-2, is DARVTQTPRHKVTEMGQEVTMRCQPILGHNTVFWYRQTMMQGLELLAYFRNRAPLDDSGMPKDRFSAEMPDATLATLKIQPSEPRDSAVYFCASAAPPGLAVRLNTGELFFGEGSRLTVL.